A single sample is the source of the 30 T cell receptor beta chains below, sequenced in a study of human T cells and chemical hapten exposure. Via MiXCR, TCRdb re-called the RACE reads, giving one row per CDR3 protein. The data show roughly 100,000 distinct CDR3 sequences, approximately 9.9% seen once. Noted time point: pre-sensitization, week 0. The treatment: therapeutic diphenylcyclopropenone sensitization with weekly scalp DPC. The sequencing used whole blood, collected in connection with sensitization to the hapten diphenylcyclopropenone (DPC). Source of these receptors: a woman in her thirties or forties with alopecia areata. Some clones in this sample may be carry-over from other donors' samples.

This clonotype was counted at least ten times. V usage is TRBV27 and J usage is TRBJ1-1; 9 nucleotides match TRBD1. CDR1 is MNHEY, CDR2 SMNVEV, per germline (reference sequence). Trimming removed 5 bases from V and 12 bases from J; junction bases left unmatched: 7. The CDR3 consists of 12 residues. Here the CDR3 reads CASSTRQGETFF. In DNA form, the CDR3 reads TGTGCCAGCAGTACCCGACAGGGGGAAACTTTCTTT.

This clonotype has a count of ten or more. The genes are TRBV2 and TRBJ1-1; possible D gene TRBD1, 5 bases. Per the germline V gene, CDR1 is SNHLY and CDR2 is FYNNEI. The CDR3 extends over 11 amino acids. V shed 6 bases and J shed 8 bases, with 10 bases lying between them. CDR3 coding DNA: TGTGCCAGCAGAAGGGACGGAGAAGCTTTCTTT. It codes for CASRRDGEAFF.

This clonotype was detected a few times. V and J are TRBV9 and TRBJ2-7, with 7 bases fitting TRBD1. V dropped 4 bases and J dropped 9; count of bases not matched to a gene: 13. Germline CDR1 is SGDLS and CDR2 is YYNGEE. The CDR3 covers 14 residues. CDR3: CASSPAGGVDGQYF. In DNA, the CDR3 is TGTGCCAGCAGCCCCGCAGGGGGTGTGGACGGGCAGTACTTC.

Ten or more counts support this clonotype. The V and J genes are TRBV7-9 and TRBJ2-1; D is unclear. Deletions cut 1 base from V and 9 bases from J, with 10 bases between. Germline V gives CDR1 SEHNR, CDR2 FQNEAQ (reference sequence). The CDR3 contains 13 residues. The CDR3 reads CASSLGIAFEQFF. CDR3 DNA: TGTGCCAGCAGCTTAGGAATAGCATTTGAGCAGTTCTTC.

The chain is built from TRBV19 and TRBJ2-7; no clear D gene. Germline lookup yields CDR1 LNHDA and CDR2 SQIVND (reference sequence). The CDR3 has 13 residues. Deletions cut 3 bases from V and 0 bases from J, with 6 bases between. CDR3 residues: CASSINPSYEQYF. CDR3 sequence (DNA): TGTGCCAGTAGTATTAATCCCTCCTACGAGCAGTACTTC. Full variable domain (rest looked up from reference TRBV19 and TRBJ2-7): DGGITQSPKYLFRKEGQNVTLSCEQNLNHDAMYWYRQDPGQGLRLIYYSQIVNDFQKGDIAEGYSVSREKKESFPLTVTSAQKNPTAFYLCASSINPSYEQYFGPGTRLTVT.

There are many counts of this clonotype. The chain joins TRBV29-1 to TRBJ2-5, with TRBD1 as a possible D gene (7 bases). Per the germline V gene, CDR1 is SQVTM and CDR2 is ANQGSEA. The germline V and J ends were trimmed by 8 bases and 1 base, with 11 bases remaining between them. The CDR3 has 12 amino acids. The CDR3 DNA sequence: TGCAGCCTCAGGGGGGTCCAAGAGACCCAGTACTTC. It encodes CSLRGVQETQYF.

This clonotype was recorded a few times. This chain links TRBV2 with TRBJ2-7; TRBD1 aligns across 7 bases. The germline gives CDR1 SNHLY, CDR2 FYNNEI. The CDR3 covers 13 residues. The V and J ends lost 6 bases and 0 bases, in that order; junction bases with no gene match: 2. The DNA of the CDR3 is TGTGCCAGCAGGGGACAGACCTCCTACGAGCAGTACTTC. Translated, it gives CASRGQTSYEQYF.

This clonotype was recorded at least ten times. The chain employs TRBV23-1 and TRBJ2-2, with D tentatively TRBD1 or TRBD2 (6 bases each). TRBV23-1 is placed among ORFs of uncertain function. This CDR3 contains 15 residues. The ends were cut back, 2 bases at V and 4 bases at J, with 11 bases in the middle. The CDR3 loop is CASSQTEGGTGELFF. CDR3 DNA sequence: TGCGCCAGCAGTCAAACCGAGGGGGGCACCGGGGAGCTGTTTTTT.

Many counts were recorded for this clonotype. V is TRBV7-2 and J is TRBJ1-1; D unclear. The CDR3 has 13 residues. V was shortened by 3 bases and J by 9 bases, with 14 bases between the two germline ends. Per germline, CDR1 SGHTA and CDR2 FQGNSA. The CDR3 coding sequence is TGTGCCAGCAGCTTTGATCGACAAGGTCAAGCTTTCTTT. It translates to CASSFDRQGQAFF.

This clonotype was observed a few times. This chain links TRBV29-1 with TRBJ1-1, with a weak D call TRBD1 (5 bases). V gave up 4 bases and J gave up 1 base, with 16 bases separating them. This CDR3 contains 15 residues. The germline gives CDR1 SQVTM, CDR2 ANQGSEA. This CDR3 is CSVGPRGPGNTEAFF. CDR3 sequence (DNA): TGCAGCGTTGGTCCGAGGGGTCCCGGGAACACTGAAGCTTTCTTT.

In this sample, this clonotype turned up a few times. The CDR3 loop is CASSLGQGWGMNTEAFF. The CDR3 nucleotides are TGTGCCAGCAGCTTAGGCCAGGGGTGGGGGATGAACACTGAAGCTTTCTTT. The gene calls are TRBV13 and TRBJ1-1, with a weak D call TRBD1 (6 bases). This CDR3 has 17 residues. Trimming removed 0 bases at V and 0 bases at J, with 14 bases between. Germline V gives CDR1 PRHDT, CDR2 FYEKMQ (reference sequence). The full variable domain, completed using reference TRBV13 and TRBJ1-1, is AAGVIQSPRHLIKEKRETATLKCYPIPRHDTVYWYQQGPGQDPQFLISFYEKMQSDKGSIPDRFSAQQFSDYHSELNMSSLELGDSALYFCASSLGQGWGMNTEAFFGQGTRLTVV.

In its sample, this clonotype was seen many times. The rearrangement joins TRBV7-9 to TRBJ2-7; D might be TRBD2 (6 bases). The V end was cut by 0 bases, the J end by 4 bases, with 13 bases between. Looked up from germline, CDR1 is SEHNR and CDR2 is FQNEAQ (reference sequence). The CDR3 length is 15 residues. CDR3 nucleotides: TGTGCCAGCAGCTTAGCTTTCGGAGGGGTTTACGAGCAGTACTTC. Translation: CASSLAFGGVYEQYF.

This clonotype showed up many times. V usage is TRBV27 and J usage is TRBJ2-3; tentatively, D is TRBD1 or TRBD2 (5 bases each). V shed 9 bases and J shed 4 bases, with 17 bases lying between them. This CDR3 has 14 amino acids. Germline lookup yields CDR1 MNHEY and CDR2 SMNVEV (reference sequence). CDR3 sequence reads: CARKGASMADTQYF. The DNA of the CDR3 is TGTGCCAGAAAAGGGGCTAGCATGGCAGATACGCAGTATTTT.

This clonotype was recorded many times. The chain links TRBV6-2 or TRBV6-3 to TRBJ1-5; no definite D call. Germline V gene data show CDR1 as MNHEY and CDR2 as SVGEGT. The CDR3 sequence is 13 residues long. Trimming removed 10 bases at V and 4 bases at J, with 14 bases between. The CDR3 DNA is TGTGCCACCAACGGAGATTTTAATCAGCCCCAGCATTTT. It translates to CATNGDFNQPQHF.

This clonotype showed up just a few times. This chain connects TRBV6-2 or TRBV6-3 to TRBJ2-1, with unresolved D. CDR3 size: 12 residues. The V gene's germline CDR1 is MNHEY and CDR2 SVGEGT. The V and J ends lost 2 bases and 4 bases respectively, with 3 bases between them. The CDR3 region has the DNA TGTGCCAGCAGTTACAGGTACAATGAGCAGTTCTTC. As protein: CASSYRYNEQFF.

This clonotype was recorded many times. DNA of the CDR3: TGCAGTGCGATCGCTATCCTAGCGGGGGAGGAGCAGTACTTC. Translating it yields CSAIAILAGEEQYF. The chain has TRBV20-1 and TRBJ2-7, with TRBD2 matching over 10 bases. Germline CDR1 DFQATT, CDR2 SNEGSKA (reference sequence). The ends lost 6 bases at V and 7 bases at J; junction bases unmatched: 12. The CDR3 has 14 amino acids.

This clonotype was found many times. The J gene is TRBJ1-3, the V gene TRBV10-3, with TRBD1 as a possible D gene (6 bases). Germline loops: CDR1 ENHRY, CDR2 SYGVKD. V was shortened by 10 bases and J by 0 bases, with 13 bases between the two germline ends. This CDR3 is built from 14 residues. The CDR3 protein is CATRGDISGNTIYF. Here the CDR3 DNA reads TGTGCCACCCGCGGGGACATCTCTGGAAACACCATATATTTT.

Comment on this clonotype: One end of the junction does not line up with germline, which may come from a read error. V is TRBV19 and J is TRBJ2-2, with D perhaps TRBD2 (5 bases). Germline CDR1 LNHDA, CDR2 SQIVND (reference sequence). The CDR3 sequence is 14 residues long. Written as DNA, the CDR3 is TGTACCAGTAGGGCCCAACTAGGTCCCGGGGAGCTGTTTTTT. Its protein is CTSRAQLGPGELFF.

This clonotype appeared many times. The chain employs TRBV20-1 and TRBJ2-1; possibly TRBD2 for D (5 bases). The CDR3 sequence is 14 residues long. In germline, CDR1 is DFQATT, CDR2 SNEGSKA (reference sequence). V dropped 8 bases and J dropped 2 bases, with 16 bases sitting between them. The CDR3 nucleotides read TGCAGTCCACAGAAGGGAGTCGCCTACAATGAGCAGTTCTTC. Its protein is CSPQKGVAYNEQFF.

This clonotype was detected a few times. The chain recombines TRBV7-9 with TRBJ2-5, with 8 bases lining up with TRBD2. Trimming took 5 bases from V and 2 from J; bases not matched to a gene: 4. Germline V gives CDR1 SEHNR, CDR2 FQNEAQ (reference sequence). The CDR3 covers 14 residues. In DNA form, the CDR3 reads TGTGCCAGCAGCCCAGCGGGGGTACAAGAGACCCAGTACTTC. It encodes CASSPAGVQETQYF.

The rearrangement links TRBV4-2 to TRBJ2-7; TRBD2 aligns across 10 bases. This CDR3 spans 16 amino acids. Looked up from germline, CDR1 is LGHNA and CDR2 is YNFKEQ. J gave up 7 bases and V 0 bases, and 9 bases lay outside the gene matches. The CDR3 DNA follows: TGTGCCAGCAGCCAAGATTCTTCACTAGCGGGAAGAGAGCAGTACTTC. Residues: CASSQDSSLAGREQYF.

The rearrangement uses TRBV6-2 or TRBV6-3 and TRBJ2-3, with D uncertain. CDR1 MNHEY and CDR2 SVGEGT come from the germline V gene. The CDR3 has 14 amino acids. Trimming removed 6 bases from V and 2 bases from J, with 12 bases in between. The CDR3, as DNA: TGTGCCAGCAGCCGTACCCGGTTCACAGATACGCAGTATTTT. Residues: CASSRTRFTDTQYF.

This clonotype was seen at least ten times. V usage is TRBV20-1 and J usage is TRBJ2-7; unclear D gene. CDR3 size: 14 residues. Germline CDR1 and CDR2: DFQATT and SNEGSKA (reference sequence). The germline V and J ends were trimmed by 1 base and 0 bases, with 10 bases remaining between them. CDR3 amino acids: CSARGELRSYEQYF. Written as DNA, the CDR3 is TGCAGTGCTAGAGGAGAACTACGCTCCTACGAGCAGTACTTC.

CDR3 nucleotides: TGCGCCATCAAAGCCTCGGCGGGGATAGGAACTGAAGCTTTCTTT. Translating it yields CAIKASAGIGTEAFF. The V and J genes are TRBV4-1 and TRBJ1-1; D ambiguous. The CDR3 totals 15 residues. V was shortened by 10 bases and J by 5 bases, with 23 bases between the two germline ends. Germline CDR1 MGHRA, CDR2 YSYEKL.

In its sample, this clonotype was seen a few times. The rearrangement joins TRBV6-5 to TRBJ1-2; D is undetermined. The CDR3 sequence is 13 residues long. Trimming removed 0 bases from V and 7 bases from J, with 9 bases in between. CDR1 is MNHEY, CDR2 SVGAGI, per germline. DNA for the CDR3: TGTGCCAGCAGTTACTCGCGCTGGGTTGGCTACACCTTC. Translating it yields CASSYSRWVGYTF.

This clonotype occurred a few times. The rearrangement uses TRBV6-5 and TRBJ1-1; possibly TRBD1 for D (6 bases). Germline V gene data show CDR1 as MNHEY and CDR2 as SVGAGI. The CDR3 loop spans 11 amino acids. V was clipped by 6 bases and J by 10 bases, with 12 bases between them. CDR3 in DNA: TGTGCCAGCAGCCCCGGGACAATAGCTTTCTTT. Translation gives CASSPGTIAFF.

The V call is TRBV6-5, the J call TRBJ1-5, with D possibly matching TRBD1 (5 bases). The CDR3 runs to 16 residues. Germline V gene lookup returns CDR1 MNHEY and CDR2 SVGAGI. The V end lost 0 bases, the J end lost 1 base, and 10 bases lay between the germline ends. In nucleotides, the CDR3 is TGTGCCAGCAGTTACTCGAACCGGGGGAGCAATCAGCCCCAGCATTTT. Translation gives CASSYSNRGSNQPQHF.

This clonotype was seen at least ten times. This chain connects TRBV12-5 to TRBJ2-1; 7 bases are a match to TRBD1. The germline V gene has CDR1 LGHNT and CDR2 FRNRAP. With 3 bases clipped from V and 5 bases from J, the junction kept 13 bases outside the gene matches. The CDR3 has 17 residues. This CDR3 is CASGFTLGQGVNNEQFF. CDR3 coding DNA: TGTGCTAGTGGTTTCACCTTGGGGCAGGGGGTTAACAATGAGCAGTTCTTC.

This clonotype has a count of ten or more. CDR3 residues: CASSPGTALQETQYF. The CDR3 bases are TGTGCCAGCAGCCCCGGGACAGCCTTACAAGAGACCCAGTACTTC. The V gene is TRBV11-3, the J gene TRBJ2-5; 7 nucleotides agree with TRBD1. From germline, CDR1 is SGHNT and CDR2 YENEEA. The CDR3 totals 15 residues. V trimming: 5 bases; J trimming: 2 bases; junction bases outside the gene matches: 8.

V is TRBV29-1 and J is TRBJ2-3; possible D gene TRBD2, 7 bases. Germline V CDR1 and CDR2: SQVTM, ANQGSEA. Trimming stripped 4 bases from V and 2 bases from J, with 16 bases between. The CDR3 sequence is 15 residues long. CDR3 DNA sequence: TGCAGCGTTGTCGGGGGGCTTGTGGACACAGATACGCAGTATTTT. Its translation is CSVVGGLVDTDTQYF.